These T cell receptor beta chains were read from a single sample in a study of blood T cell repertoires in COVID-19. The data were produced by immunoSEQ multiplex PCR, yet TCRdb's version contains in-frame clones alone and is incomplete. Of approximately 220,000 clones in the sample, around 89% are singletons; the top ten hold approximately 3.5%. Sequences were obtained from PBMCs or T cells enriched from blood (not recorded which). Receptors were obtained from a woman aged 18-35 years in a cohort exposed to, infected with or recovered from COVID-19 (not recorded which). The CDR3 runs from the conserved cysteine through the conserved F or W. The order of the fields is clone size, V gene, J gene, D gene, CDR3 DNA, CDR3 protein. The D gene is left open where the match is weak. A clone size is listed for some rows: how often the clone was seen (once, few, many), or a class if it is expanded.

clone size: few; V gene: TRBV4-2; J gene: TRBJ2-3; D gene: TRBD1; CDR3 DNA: TGTGCCAGCAGCCAAGAATGGGACAGGGGAACAGATACGCAGTATTTT; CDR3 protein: CASSQEWDRGTDTQYF
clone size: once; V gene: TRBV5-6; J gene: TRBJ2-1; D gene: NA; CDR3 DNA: TGTGCCAGCAGCTTGGGTTTCCGGGTCCAAGGGGATGAGCAGTTCTTC; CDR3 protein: CASSLGFRVQGDEQFF
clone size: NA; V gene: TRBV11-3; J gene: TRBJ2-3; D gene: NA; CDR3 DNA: TGTGCCAGCAGCTCAGGGCAGGGCACAGATACGCAGTATTTT; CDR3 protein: CASSSGQGTDTQYF
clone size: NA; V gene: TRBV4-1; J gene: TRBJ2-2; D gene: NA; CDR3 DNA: TGCGCCAGCAGCTCCCGGACAAGGTCGAACACCGGGGAGCTGTTTTTT; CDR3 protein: CASSSRTRSNTGELFF
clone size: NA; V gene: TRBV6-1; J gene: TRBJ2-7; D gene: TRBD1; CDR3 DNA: TGTGCCAGCAGTTGGTCGGGACAGGGTTCCGAGCAGTACTTC; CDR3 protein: CASSWSGQGSEQYF
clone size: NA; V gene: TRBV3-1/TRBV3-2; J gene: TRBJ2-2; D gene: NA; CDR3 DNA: TGTGCCAGCAGCCCGGGTCCGGGAGTGAGCACCGGGGAGCTGTTTTTT; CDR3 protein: CASSPGPGVSTGELFF
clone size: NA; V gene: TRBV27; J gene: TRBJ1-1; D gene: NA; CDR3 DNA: TGTGCCAGCAGTCCGAGGTTTGTTGGCACTGAAGCTTTCTTT; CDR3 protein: CASSPRFVGTEAFF
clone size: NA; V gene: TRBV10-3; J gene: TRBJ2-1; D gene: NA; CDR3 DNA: TGTGCCATCAGTGAGTCAGGACTGAACAATGAGCAGTTCTTC; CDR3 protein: CAISESGLNNEQFF
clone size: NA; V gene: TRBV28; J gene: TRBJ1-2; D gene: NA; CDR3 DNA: TGTGCCAGCAGACAGACAGGAAACTATGGCTACACCTTC; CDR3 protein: CASRQTGNYGYTF
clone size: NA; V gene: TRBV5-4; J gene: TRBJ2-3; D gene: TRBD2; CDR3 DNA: TGTGCCAGCAGCTTCGGGACTATCACAGATACGCAGTATTTT; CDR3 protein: CASSFGTITDTQYF
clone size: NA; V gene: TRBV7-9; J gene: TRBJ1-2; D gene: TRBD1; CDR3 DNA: TGTGCCAGCAGCTTAATAATCGGGACAGGAAAAGAAGGCTACACCTTC; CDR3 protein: CASSLIIGTGKEGYTF
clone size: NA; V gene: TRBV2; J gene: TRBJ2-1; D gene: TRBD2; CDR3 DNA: TGTGCCAGCAGCCAAGGGGCGGGAGAGTCCTACAATGAGCAGTTCTTC; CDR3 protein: CASSQGAGESYNEQFF
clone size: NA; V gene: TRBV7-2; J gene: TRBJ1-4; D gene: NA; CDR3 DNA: TGTGCCAGCAGACGCGATCCGGGACAACGTAATGAAAAACTGTTTTTT; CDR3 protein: CASRRDPGQRNEKLFF
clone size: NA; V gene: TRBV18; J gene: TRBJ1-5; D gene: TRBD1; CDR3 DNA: TGTGCCAGCTCACGACAGGGGGATCAGCCCCAGCATTTT; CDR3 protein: CASSRQGDQPQHF
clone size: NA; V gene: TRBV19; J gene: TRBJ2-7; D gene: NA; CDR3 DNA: TGTGCCAGTAAGGAGGACAGACAATCCTACGAGCAGTACTTC; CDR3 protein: CASKEDRQSYEQYF
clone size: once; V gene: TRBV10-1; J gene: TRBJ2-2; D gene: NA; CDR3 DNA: TGCGCCAGCAGGGGCGACAGGGAGGTATTCACCGGGGAGCTGTTTTTT; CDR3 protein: CASRGDREVFTGELFF
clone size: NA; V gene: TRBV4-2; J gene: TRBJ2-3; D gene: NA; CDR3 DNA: TGTGCCAGCAGCCAAGATGCTGGCGGACAATGGGGGCCCACAGATACGCAGTATTTT; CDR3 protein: CASSQDAGGQWGPTDTQYF
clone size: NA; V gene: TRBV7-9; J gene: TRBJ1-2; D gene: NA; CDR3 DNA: TGTGCCAGCAGCCCCTGGACCGGGAGGGACTATGGCTACACCTTC; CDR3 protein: CASSPWTGRDYGYTF
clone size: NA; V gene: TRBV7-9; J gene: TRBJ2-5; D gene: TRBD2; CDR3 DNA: TGTGCCAGCAGCTTAGCAAGCGGGGGGGCCGGAGAGACCCAGTACTTC; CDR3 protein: CASSLASGGAGETQYF
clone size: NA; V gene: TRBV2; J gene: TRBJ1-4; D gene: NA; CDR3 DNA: TGTGCCAGCGATATAGCGTTAGCGGGCCGGGGTGAAAAACTGTTTTTT; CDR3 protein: CASDIALAGRGEKLFF
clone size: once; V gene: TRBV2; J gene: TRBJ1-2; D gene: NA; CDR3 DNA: TGTGCCAGCACGATCCAGAACTATGGCTACACCTTC; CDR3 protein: CASTIQNYGYTF
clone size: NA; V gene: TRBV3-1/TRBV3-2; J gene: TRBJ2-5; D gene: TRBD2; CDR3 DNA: TGTGCCAGCAGCCAGGGACTAGCGGGAGAGACCCAGTACTTC; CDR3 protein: CASSQGLAGETQYF
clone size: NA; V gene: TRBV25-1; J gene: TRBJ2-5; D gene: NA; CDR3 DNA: TGTGCCAGCAGTGAAAACCTTGGCCCCCAAGAGACCCAGTACTTC; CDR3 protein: CASSENLGPQETQYF
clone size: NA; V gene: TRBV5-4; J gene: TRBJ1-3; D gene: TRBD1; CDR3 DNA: TGTGCCAGCAGTATACAGGGGAGTGGAAACACCATATATTTT; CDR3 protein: CASSIQGSGNTIYF
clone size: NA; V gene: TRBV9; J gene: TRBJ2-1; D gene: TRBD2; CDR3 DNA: TGTGCCAGCAGCGTAGCGGCTAGCGGGAGGGGCGAGCAGTTCTTC; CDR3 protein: CASSVAASGRGEQFF
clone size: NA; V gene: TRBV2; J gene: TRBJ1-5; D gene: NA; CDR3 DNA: TGTGCCAGCACTTCCGACATAGATCAGCCCCAGCATTTT; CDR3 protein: CASTSDIDQPQHF
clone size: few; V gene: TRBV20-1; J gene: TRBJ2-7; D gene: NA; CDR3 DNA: TGCAGTGCTAGAGATTTATACGAGCAGTACTTC; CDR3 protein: CSARDLYEQYF
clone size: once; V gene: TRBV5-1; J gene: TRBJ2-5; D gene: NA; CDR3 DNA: TGCACCAGCAGCACTGGCGGGGGCCGGGAGACCCAGTACTTC; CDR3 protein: CTSSTGGGRETQYF
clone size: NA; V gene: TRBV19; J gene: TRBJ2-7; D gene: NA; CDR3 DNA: TGTGCCAGTAGCTCCCGAGGTGACTCCTACGAGCAGTACTTC; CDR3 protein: CASSSRGDSYEQYF
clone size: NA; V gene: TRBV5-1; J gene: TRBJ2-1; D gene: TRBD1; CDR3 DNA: TGCGCCAGCAGCCCAGACAGGGGCTACAATGAGCAGTTCTTC; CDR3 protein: CASSPDRGYNEQFF
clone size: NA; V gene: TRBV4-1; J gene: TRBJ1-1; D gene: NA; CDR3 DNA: TGCGCCAGCAGCCAAGAGGGCAGGGGTGACACTGAAGCTTTCTTT; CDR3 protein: CASSQEGRGDTEAFF
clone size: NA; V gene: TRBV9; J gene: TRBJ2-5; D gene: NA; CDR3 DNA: TGTGCCAGCAGCGTAGGTTCGGAGCCAGAGACCCAGTACTTC; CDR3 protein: CASSVGSEPETQYF
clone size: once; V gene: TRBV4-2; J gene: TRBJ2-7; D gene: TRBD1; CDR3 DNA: TGTGCCAGCAGCCAAGAAGGACAGGGCCCCTACGAGCAGTACTTC; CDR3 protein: CASSQEGQGPYEQYF
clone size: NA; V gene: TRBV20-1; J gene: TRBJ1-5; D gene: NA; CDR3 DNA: TGCAGTGCCAGGCCCGATCAGCCCCAGCATTTT; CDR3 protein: CSARPDQPQHF
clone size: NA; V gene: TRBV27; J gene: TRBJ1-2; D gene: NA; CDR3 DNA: TGTGCCAGCAGGGAGGCAGGGAGGGATGGCTACACCTTC; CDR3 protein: CASREAGRDGYTF
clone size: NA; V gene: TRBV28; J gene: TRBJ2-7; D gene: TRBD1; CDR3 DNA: TGTGCCAGCAACTGGGACAGCTACGAGCAGTACTTC; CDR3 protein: CASNWDSYEQYF
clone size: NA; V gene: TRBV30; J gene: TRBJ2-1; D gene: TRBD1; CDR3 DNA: TGTGCCTGGACTACCGGGACAGGGAGGTTCGGGCAGTTCTTC; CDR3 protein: CAWTTGTGRFGQFF
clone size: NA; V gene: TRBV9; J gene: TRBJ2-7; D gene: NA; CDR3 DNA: TGTGCCAGCAGCGTAGGCGACGGGTACGAGCAGTACTTC; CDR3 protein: CASSVGDGYEQYF
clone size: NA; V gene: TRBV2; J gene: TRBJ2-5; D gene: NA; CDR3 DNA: TGTGCCAGCAGTGATGTAGCAGAGACCCAGTACTTC; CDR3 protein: CASSDVAETQYF
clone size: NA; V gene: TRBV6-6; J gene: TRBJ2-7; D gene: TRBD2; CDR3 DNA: TGTGCCAGCAGGGGACTATCGATATACGAGCAGTACTTC; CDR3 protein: CASRGLSIYEQYF
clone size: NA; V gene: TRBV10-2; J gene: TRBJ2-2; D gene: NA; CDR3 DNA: TGCGCCAGCAAGGGGGTAGCGGGCACCGGGGAGCTGTTTTTT; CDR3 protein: CASKGVAGTGELFF
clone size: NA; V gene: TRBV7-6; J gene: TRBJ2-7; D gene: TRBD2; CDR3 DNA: TGTGCCAGCAGCTGGGGAGGGCCCCGCTCTACAGAGCAGTACTTC; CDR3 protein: CASSWGGPRSTEQYF
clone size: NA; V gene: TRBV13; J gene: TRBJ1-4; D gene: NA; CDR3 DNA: TGTGCCAGCTCCAAGGGAGGGGGGGCTAATGAAAAACTGTTTTTT; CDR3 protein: CASSKGGGANEKLFF
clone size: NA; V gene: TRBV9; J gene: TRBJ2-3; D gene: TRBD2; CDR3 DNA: TGTGCCAGCAGCGTGAGCGGGAGAGGAACAGATACGCAGTATTTT; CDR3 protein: CASSVSGRGTDTQYF
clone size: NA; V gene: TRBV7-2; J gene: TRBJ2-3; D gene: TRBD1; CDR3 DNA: TGTGCCAGCAGCCGGACAGGGACCCCAGATACGCAGTATTTT; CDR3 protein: CASSRTGTPDTQYF
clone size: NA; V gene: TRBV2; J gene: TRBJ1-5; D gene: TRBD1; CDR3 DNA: TGTGCCAGCAGCGCCAGGGGGAGCAATCAGCCCCAGCATTTT; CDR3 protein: CASSARGSNQPQHF
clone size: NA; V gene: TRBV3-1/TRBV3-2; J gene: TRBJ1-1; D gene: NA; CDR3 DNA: TGTGCCAGCAGCCAAGGAACAAACACTGAAGCTTTCTTT; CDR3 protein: CASSQGTNTEAFF
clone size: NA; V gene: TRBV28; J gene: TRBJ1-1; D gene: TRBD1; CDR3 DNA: TGTGCCAGCAGTTTAGGGGGACAGGCGGACACTGAAGCTTTCTTT; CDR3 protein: CASSLGGQADTEAFF
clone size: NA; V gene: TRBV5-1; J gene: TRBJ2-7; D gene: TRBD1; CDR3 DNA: TGCGCCAGCAGCGTATCGCCGGAAGGGGGCGAGTACTTC; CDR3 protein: CASSVSPEGGEYF
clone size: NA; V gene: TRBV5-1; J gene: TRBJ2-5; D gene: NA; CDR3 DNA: TGCGCCAGCAGCTTGGAGGGAGCAGAGACCCAGTACTTC; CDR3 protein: CASSLEGAETQYF
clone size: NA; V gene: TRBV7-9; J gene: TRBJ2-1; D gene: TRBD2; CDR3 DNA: TGTGCCAGCAGCTTGGTCGAAGCGGGGTGGTATGAGCAGTTCTTC; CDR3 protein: CASSLVEAGWYEQFF
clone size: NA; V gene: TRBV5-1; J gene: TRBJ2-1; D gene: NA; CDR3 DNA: TGCGCCAGCAGCACCACAGGGTTGGGCAGGACGCATGAGCAGTTCTTC; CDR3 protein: CASSTTGLGRTHEQFF
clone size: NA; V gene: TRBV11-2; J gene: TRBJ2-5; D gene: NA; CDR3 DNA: TGTGCCAGCAGCCTAGTGGGGAATAGCGACGAGACCCAGTACTTC; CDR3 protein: CASSLVGNSDETQYF
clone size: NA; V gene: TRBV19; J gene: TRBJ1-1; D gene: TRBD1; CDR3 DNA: TGTGCCAGTAGTATAGGTGAGGGGGCCTCTGAAGCTTTCTTT; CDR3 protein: CASSIGEGASEAFF
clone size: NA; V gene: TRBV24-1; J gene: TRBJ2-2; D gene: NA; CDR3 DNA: TGTGCCACCAGTGACGGGGTAACCGGGGAGCTGTTTTTT; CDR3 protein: CATSDGVTGELFF
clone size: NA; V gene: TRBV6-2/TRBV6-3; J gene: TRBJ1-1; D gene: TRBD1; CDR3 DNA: TGTGCCAGCAGTTATCTCCGGGACAGGGGATTTGAAGCTTTCTTT; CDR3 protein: CASSYLRDRGFEAFF
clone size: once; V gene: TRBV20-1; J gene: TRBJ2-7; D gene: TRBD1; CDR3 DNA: TGCAGTGCTAGTAGTGGGACAGGGGAAGTCGAGCAGTACTTC; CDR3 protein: CSASSGTGEVEQYF
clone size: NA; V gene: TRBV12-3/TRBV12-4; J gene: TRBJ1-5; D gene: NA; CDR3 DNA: TGTGCCAGCAGTCCATCGGACAGCCAGCCCCAGCATTTT; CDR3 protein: CASSPSDSQPQHF
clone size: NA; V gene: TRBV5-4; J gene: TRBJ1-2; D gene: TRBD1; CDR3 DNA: TGTGCCAGCAGCGCTTGGACAGGGCGAGGAGGCTACACCTTC; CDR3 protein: CASSAWTGRGGYTF